Listed here are 23 T cell receptor beta chains from one sample, sequenced in a study of identifying expanded T cells in peripheral blood. Produced via immunoSEQ multiplex PCR; TCRdb's table is partial and in-frame only. The sample contains 80,000 to 95,000 clones, approximately 89% of which appear only once. The sample taken for sequencing was blood. Receptors were obtained from a person aged 18 to 75 in good health.

This clone has more than one count but fewer than ten. This chain connects TRBV4-3 to TRBJ1-1; D not resolved. CDR3 length: 9 amino acids. From germline, CDR1 is LGHNA and CDR2 YSLEER. DNA for the CDR3: TGCCGGAGGGTCACTGAAGCTTTCTTT. Its protein product is CRRVTEAFF.

This chain connects TRBV9 to TRBJ1-3; the D is unclear. V lost 0 bases and J 0 bases, leaving 7 bases between the germline ends. CDR1 SGDLS and CDR2 YYNGEE come from the germline V gene. The CDR3 totals 15 residues. The CDR3 sequence is CASSVDGSSGNTIYF. DNA of the CDR3: TGTGCCAGCAGCGTAGACGGTAGCTCTGGAAACACCATATATTTT. Complete variable domain (other parts from reference TRBV9 and TRBJ1-3): DSGVTQTPKHLITATGQRVTLRCSPRSGDLSVYWYQQSLDQGLQFLIQYYNGEERAKGNILERFSAQQFPDLHSELNLSSLELGDSALYFCASSVDGSSGNTIYFGEGSWLTVV.

The V and J genes are TRBV5-1 and TRBJ2-5; 7 positions agree with TRBD1. The CDR3 is 15 residues long. V lost 0 bases to trimming and J lost 3 bases; unmatched junction nucleotides: 5. Germline CDR1 reads SGHRS; CDR2 reads YFSETQ. The CDR3 sequence: CASSLGNRGEETQYF. The CDR3 DNA is TGCGCCAGCAGCTTGGGCAACAGGGGCGAAGAGACCCAGTACTTC.

The J gene is TRBJ2-2, the V gene TRBV19, with TRBD2 matching 13 bases. Germline assignment: CDR1 LNHDA and CDR2 SQIVND (reference sequence). The CDR3 length is 16 residues. J lost 5 bases, V lost 7 bases, and 7 bases had no gene match. This CDR3 reads CASNQLAGGRTGELFF. In DNA form, the CDR3 reads TGTGCCAGTAACCAACTAGCGGGAGGGCGTACCGGGGAGCTGTTTTTT.

V usage is TRBV5-1 and J usage is TRBJ1-3; 10 bases agree with TRBD1. Germline V CDR1 and CDR2: SGHRS, YFSETQ. Germline trimming cut 4 bases from V and 4 bases from J; bases unmatched to any gene: 5. The CDR3 has 15 amino acids. The CDR3 coding sequence is TGCGCCAGCAGCCCTAGGACAGGGGGAGGAAACACCATATATTTT. This codes for CASSPRTGGGNTIYF.

This chain uses TRBV4-2 with TRBJ1-4; the D gene is possibly TRBD1 (5 bases). This CDR3 has 18 residues. The ends were cut back, 4 bases at V and 0 bases at J, with 18 bases in the middle. Germline CDR1 reads LGHNA; CDR2 reads YNFKEQ. The CDR3 spells CASSLSGQLRTTNEKLFF. The CDR3 DNA follows: TGTGCCAGCAGCCTCTCCGGACAATTGAGGACAACTAATGAAAAACTGTTTTTT.

V and J are TRBV5-1 and TRBJ2-7; no clear D gene. The CDR3 spans 13 residues. Trimming cost V 1 base and J 0 bases, with 5 bases left between them. Germline loops: CDR1 SGHRS, CDR2 YFSETQ. CDR3 bases: TGCGCCAGCAGCTTGACGTTCTCCTACGAGCAGTACTTC. Its protein is CASSLTFSYEQYF.

This chain connects TRBV6-4 to TRBJ1-1, with a possible D match to TRBD1 (5 bases). The CDR3 sequence is 13 residues long. Trimming took 3 bases from V and 11 from J, leaving 16 bases between them. CDR1 MRHNA and CDR2 SNTAGT come from the germline V gene. CDR3 protein: CASSEKERGRAFF. The DNA for the CDR3 is TGTGCCAGCAGTGAAAAGGAGAGGGGTCGGGCTTTCTTT.

V usage is TRBV5-5 and J usage is TRBJ2-5, with 11 positions matching TRBD1. Germline trimming cut 5 bases from V and 5 bases from J; bases unmatched to any gene: 5. The CDR3 is 14 residues long. CDR1 and CDR2 (germline): SGHKS, YYEKEE (reference sequence). The CDR3 here is CASSLDRGRETQYF. The CDR3 DNA reads TGTGCCAGCAGTCTGGACAGGGGGCGGGAGACCCAGTACTTC.

This chain connects TRBV28 to TRBJ2-7, with 10 bases identical to TRBD1. The CDR3 has 16 amino acids. The V and J ends lost 6 bases and 1 base, in that order; junction bases with no gene match: 9. Looked up from germline, CDR1 is MDHEN and CDR2 is SYDVKM. The CDR3 protein is CASSPGGTGDSYEQYF. The CDR3 nucleotides are TGTGCCAGCAGCCCCGGAGGGACAGGGGATTCCTACGAGCAGTACTTC.

V is TRBV5-4 and J is TRBJ1-2, with D possibly being TRBD1 (5 bases). The CDR3 covers 15 residues. Trimming cost V 7 bases and J 7 bases, with 23 bases left between them. Looked up from germline, CDR1 is SGHNT and CDR2 is YYREEE (reference sequence). CDR3: CASSRNVGGEAGYTF. The CDR3 DNA is TGTGCCAGCTCCCGAAATGTGGGGGGGGAGGCTGGCTACACCTTC.

This chain links TRBV6-5 with TRBJ2-7, with D perhaps matching TRBD1 or TRBD2 (5 bases each). The CDR3 extends over 14 amino acids. Per germline, CDR1 MNHEY and CDR2 SVGAGI. Trimming removed 5 bases from V and 2 bases from J, with 13 bases in between. The CDR3 DNA reads TGTGCCAGCAGTCCCTTTGGGGGTACCTACGAGCAGTACTTC. It specifies CASSPFGGTYEQYF.

The J gene is TRBJ2-5, the V gene TRBV2, with D unclear. The V end lost 5 bases, the J end lost 2 bases, and 3 bases lay between the germline ends. The CDR3 runs 11 residues. Germline CDR1 and CDR2: SNHLY and FYNNEI. CDR3 DNA: TGTGCCAGCAGTCCACAAGAGACCCAGTACTTC. It translates to CASSPQETQYF.

The DNA of the CDR3 is TGCGCCAGCAGCTTGGCGGCAGAGGCTGAAGCTTTCTTT. It encodes CASSLAAEAEAFF. V usage is TRBV5-1 and J usage is TRBJ1-1, with unresolved D. Deletions cut 0 bases from V and 6 bases from J, with 9 bases between. The CDR3 is made up of 13 amino acids. CDR1 and CDR2 (germline): SGHRS, YFSETQ. Filled out from reference TRBV5-1 and TRBJ1-1, the complete variable domain reads KAGVTQTPRYLIKTRGQQVTLSCSPISGHRSVSWYQQTPGQGLQFLFEYFSETQRNKGNFPGRFSGRQFSNSRSEMNVSTLELGDSALYLCASSLAAEAEAFFGQGTRLTVV.

The chain employs TRBV5-8 and TRBJ2-1; 14 nucleotides match TRBD2. Germline assignment: CDR1 SGHTS and CDR2 YDEGEE. After removal of 6 bases from V and 3 bases from J, the junction contained 8 bases not matched to a gene. The CDR3 spans 17 residues. The CDR3 DNA follows: TGTGCCAGCACCCTCGGACTAGCGGGAGGTATCTACAATGAGCAGTTCTTC. Its translation: CASTLGLAGGIYNEQFF.

The chain links TRBV4-1 to TRBJ2-7, with 12 positions matching TRBD1. V was clipped by 5 bases and J by 6 bases; unmatched bases: 8. The length of the CDR3 is 15 residues. Germline V lookup: CDR1 MGHRA, CDR2 YSYEKL. For the CDR3, the DNA is TGCGCCAGCAGCTACGTGGGACAGGGGGCCCCCGAGCAGTACTTC. It is translated as CASSYVGQGAPEQYF.

The J gene is TRBJ2-5, the V gene TRBV20-1; D is ambiguous. The V end lost 8 bases, the J end lost 5 bases, and 12 bases lay between the germline ends. Germline loops: CDR1 DFQATT, CDR2 SNEGSKA (reference sequence). The CDR3 is made up of 11 amino acids. The CDR3 region is CSLKLDETQYF. The DNA of the CDR3 is TGCAGTCTCAAGCTAGACGAGACCCAGTACTTC.

This rearrangement joins TRBV15 to TRBJ2-4; TRBD1 matches 9 bases. Unmatched junction bases numbered 3, after V lost 2 bases and J lost 4 bases. The CDR3 runs 15 residues. CDR1 is LNHNV and CDR2 is YYDKDF in the germline V gene (reference sequence). CDR3 sequence: CATSRPGQGKNIQYF. The CDR3 bases are TGTGCCACCAGCAGACCGGGACAGGGTAAAAACATTCAGTACTTC.

The chain combines TRBV30 with TRBJ2-7, with unresolved D. From germline, CDR1 is GTSNPN and CDR2 SVGIG (reference sequence). The CDR3 runs to 16 residues. V lost 0 bases and J 2 bases, leaving 17 bases between the germline ends. The DNA of the CDR3 is TGTGCCTGGAGTGTACTGGATGACCGATTGACCTACGAGCAGTACTTC. Translating gives CAWSVLDDRLTYEQYF.

Only a few counts were recorded for this clone. The chain is built from TRBV28 and TRBJ1-1, with D perhaps TRBD1 (6 bases). The V gene lost 5 bases and the J gene lost 0 bases, with 16 bases spanning the gap. Germline CDR1 reads MDHEN; CDR2 reads SYDVKM. This CDR3 contains 16 residues. This CDR3 is CASSAAGDGLNTEAFF. CDR3 nucleotides: TGTGCCAGCAGTGCAGCAGGGGACGGACTGAACACTGAAGCTTTCTTT.

Comment on this clone: The same CDR3 arises from other DNA sequences in this sample as well. The rearrangement links TRBV6-4 to TRBJ2-3; D uncertain. Per the germline V gene, CDR1 is MRHNA and CDR2 is SNTAGT. V was cut by 0 bases and J by 3 bases, with 7 bases left in between. CDR3 length: 14 amino acids. The CDR3 DNA follows: TGTGCCAGCAGTGACTCTGGAGATACAGATACGCAGTATTTT. Protein: CASSDSGDTDTQYF.

The chain carries TRBV6-4 and TRBJ2-1; tentatively, D is TRBD2 (6 bases). This CDR3 has 13 residues. Germline V CDR1 and CDR2: MRHNA, SNTAGT. The V end was cut by 3 bases, the J end by 7 bases, with 10 bases between. Here the CDR3 DNA reads TGTGCCAGCAGTGAGACTAGTACTAATGAGCAGTTCTTC. Translated: CASSETSTNEQFF.

This clone was seen only once. The chain links TRBV5-1 to TRBJ1-1, with 7 bases lining up with TRBD1. This CDR3 is 16 amino acids long. Germline V gene sequence: CDR1 SGHRS, CDR2 YFSETQ. The V and J ends lost 6 bases and 1 base, in that order; junction bases with no gene match: 12. Here the CDR3 DNA reads TGCGCCAGCAAATGGTCGTTAGGGGGCAAGAACACTGAAGCTTTCTTT. Its protein is CASKWSLGGKNTEAFF.